A selection of T cell receptor beta chains follows, all from one sample in a study of T-cell memory formation after mild COVID-19. Each CDR3 protein gets one entry after TCRdb re-called the 5' RACE reads with MiXCR. Among a few hundred thousand distinct CDR3 sequences, 25% to 30% were seen once, and the ten largest hold approximately 13%. The specimen sequenced was PBMCs or a T cell subset sorted from them (not recorded which). Every receptor here comes from an adult woman who had mild COVID-19 (a few samples of this study predate the infection). Cell type and time point are not known. CDR3s include the opening cysteine and the closing phenylalanine or tryptophan. The D gene is left open where the match is weak. Not all rows give a size; the values are once, few, many and, for expanded clones, a class.

D gene	J gene	clone size	V gene	CDR3 DNA	CDR3 protein
-	TRBJ2-6	few	TRBV4-3	TGCGCCAGCAGCCAAGATCCCGGACCCTCTGGGGCCAACGTCCTGACTTTC	CASSQDPGPSGANVLTF
TRBD1	TRBJ2-3	-	TRBV7-9	TGTGCCAGCAGCTTAAGAGGGGGCAGGACAGATACGCAGTATTTT	CASSLRGGRTDTQYF
-	TRBJ1-1	many	TRBV5-1	TGCGCCAGCAGCCACCGGGGAGCTGAAGCTTTCTTT	CASSHRGAEAFF
TRBD1	TRBJ1-4	-	TRBV3-1	TGTGCCAGCAGCTCGACAGGGGAAAAACTGTTTTTT	CASSSTGEKLFF
TRBD1	TRBJ1-2	-	TRBV29-1	TGCAGCGTTGTTACAGGGGACTATGGCTACACCTTC	CSVVTGDYGYTF
TRBD2	TRBJ2-1	-	TRBV12-3/TRBV12-4	TGTGCCAGCGGTGGCGGGAGTGATTCCTACAATGAGCAGTTCTTC	CASGGGSDSYNEQFF
-	TRBJ2-7	few	TRBV4-2	TGTGCCAGCAGCCAAGAAGCAGGATATACAGGGGAGCAGTACTTC	CASSQEAGYTGEQYF
TRBD1	TRBJ2-7	few	TRBV27	TGTGCCAGCAGTCTACAGGGGGTGAGCTCCTACGAGCAGTACTTC	CASSLQGVSSYEQYF
-	TRBJ1-6	few	TRBV5-6	TGTGCCAGCAGCTCCCACGTTGACTCACCCCTCCACTTT	CASSSHVDSPLHF
TRBD2	TRBJ2-2	-	TRBV7-3	TGTGCCAGCAGCCTTGGCGGGGGGGCGAACACCGGGGAGCTGTTTTTT	CASSLGGGANTGELFF
TRBD1	TRBJ1-2	few	TRBV9	TGTGCCAGCAGCCCTCGGGACAGCCGCGCACCTCGCTATGGCTACACCTTC	CASSPRDSRAPRYGYTF
-	TRBJ2-6	-	TRBV12-3/TRBV12-4	TGTGCCAGCAGTTTCGATGGTGGCCTCTCTGGGGCCAACGTCCTGACTTTC	CASSFDGGLSGANVLTF
-	TRBJ2-7	-	TRBV7-2	TGTGCCAGCAGCTTAGGGGATTGGGCCTTACTCTACGAGCAGTACTTC	CASSLGDWALLYEQYF
TRBD2	TRBJ2-3	-	TRBV6-5	TGTGCCAGCAAACCCATCCGGAGTAGCGGGAGGTCGATCACAGATACGCAGTATTTT	CASKPIRSSGRSITDTQYF
TRBD1	TRBJ2-7	-	TRBV7-9	TGTGCCAGCAGCTTAGCGCTGGGACAGGGCACGACCTACGAGCAGTACTTC	CASSLALGQGTTYEQYF
TRBD2	TRBJ2-7	few	TRBV12-3/TRBV12-4	TGTGCCAGCAGTTCACTAGGGCCGGGACTAGCGGGACCCTATAACTCCTACGAGCAGTACTTC	CASSSLGPGLAGPYNSYEQYF
-	TRBJ2-1	-	TRBV5-1	TGCGCCAGCAGCTTGGCGGGCGGGACGGCCTACAATGAGCAGTTCTTC	CASSLAGGTAYNEQFF
-	TRBJ2-5	-	TRBV24-1	TGTGCCACCAGTCCCCACCAGGGGTTTGGAGAGACCCAGTACTTC	CATSPHQGFGETQYF
-	TRBJ1-4	-	TRBV14	TGTGCCAGCAACTCACAGGGTCCTAGTGAAAAACTGTTTTTT	CASNSQGPSEKLFF
-	TRBJ2-5	-	TRBV4-2	TGTGCCAGCAGCCAAGGGATAGAGGGCCAAGAGACCCAGTACTTC	CASSQGIEGQETQYF
-	TRBJ1-2	few	TRBV5-1	TGCGCCAGCAGCTTGGTCTCAGGGCCAATTTATGGCTACACCTTC	CASSLVSGPIYGYTF
-	TRBJ1-2	few	TRBV27	TGTGCCAGCAGTTTCTCAGGGGTCCTAGACTACACCTTC	CASSFSGVLDYTF
-	TRBJ2-7	few	TRBV12-3/TRBV12-4	TGTGCCAGCAGTCTCCGAGCTCGGACTACCACCTACGAGCAGTACTTC	CASSLRARTTTYEQYF
-	TRBJ2-1	-	TRBV10-3	TGTGCCATCAGTGAGGGGTACAATGAGCAGTTCTTC	CAISEGYNEQFF
TRBD1	TRBJ1-3	few	TRBV7-6	TGTGCCAGCAGCTTAGGCACCGGACAGGGAGTAAACACCATATATTTT	CASSLGTGQGVNTIYF
-	TRBJ2-1	-	TRBV21-1	TGTGCCAGCAGGAAGCCACTAGCGGGGGAGAGCTCCTACAATGAGCAGTTCTTC	CASRKPLAGESSYNEQFF
-	TRBJ2-7	few	TRBV29-1	TGCAGCGTTGTAATGGCGACTTCCCTAAGCTCCTACGAGCAGTACTTC	CSVVMATSLSSYEQYF
-	TRBJ2-7	few	TRBV6-2/TRBV6-3	TGTGCCAGCAGTTTACAGCTTACCTACGAGCAGTACTTC	CASSLQLTYEQYF
-	TRBJ2-2	few	TRBV7-8	TGTGCCAGCAGTTACCAGTCCCAGATTAACACCGGGGAGCTGTTTTTT	CASSYQSQINTGELFF
-	TRBJ2-1	few	TRBV6-2/TRBV6-3	TGTGCCAGCAGTTACTCCTGGGCGATTGGCTACAATGAGCAGTTCTTC	CASSYSWAIGYNEQFF
-	TRBJ2-1	few	TRBV20-1	TGCAGTGCTAGAGCGCTCGACAAACCCTACAATGAGCAGTTCTTC	CSARALDKPYNEQFF
-	TRBJ2-5	-	TRBV5-1	TGCGCCAGCAGCTTGTCCCCCAGGGAAGGGGGGACCCAGTACTTC	CASSLSPREGGTQYF
-	TRBJ2-2	-	TRBV12-3/TRBV12-4	TGTGCCAGCACCTACACGAACACCGGGGAGCTGTTTTTT	CASTYTNTGELFF
-	TRBJ2-2	-	TRBV27	TGTGCCAGCAGTTTATCGGCAGGGACCGGGGAGCTGTTTTTT	CASSLSAGTGELFF
-	TRBJ1-4	-	TRBV6-5	TGTGCCAGCAGAGAGTCCGGAACTAATGAAAAACTGTTTTTT	CASRESGTNEKLFF
TRBD2	TRBJ2-3	few	TRBV7-3	TGTGCCAGCAGTGCTAGCGGCGCGCAGTATTTT	CASSASGAQYF
-	TRBJ2-7	few	TRBV4-3	TGCGCCAGCAGCCAAGAGACGGAGGGGGCCTACGAGCAGTACTTC	CASSQETEGAYEQYF
-	TRBJ1-5	-	TRBV9	TGTGCCAGCAGCGTAAGGAGGTTAGGTCAGCCCCAGCATTTT	CASSVRRLGQPQHF
TRBD2	TRBJ2-5	few	TRBV29-1	TGCAGCGTTGAACCCTTCGGACTAGTCTATCAGACCCAGTACTTC	CSVEPFGLVYQTQYF
-	TRBJ1-1	few	TRBV25-1	TGTGCCAGCAGTGAAAGTAATCCGGGGGCGGACACTGAAGCTTTCTTT	CASSESNPGADTEAFF
-	TRBJ2-7	-	TRBV7-9	TGTGCCAGCAGCCCGCCGGGGCCAGACTACGAGCAGTACTTC	CASSPPGPDYEQYF
-	TRBJ1-6	-	TRBV11-2	TGTGCCAGCAGCTTAAGCCCGGAGGGGAATTCACCCCTCCACTTT	CASSLSPEGNSPLHF
-	TRBJ2-6	few	TRBV2	TGTGCCAGCAGGAGGACGGCCTCTGGGGCCAACGTCCTGACTTTC	CASRRTASGANVLTF
-	TRBJ1-2	-	TRBV9	TGTGCCAGCAGCGTAGAAGGAGCCCCCGGGGAGGGTCACTATGGCTACACCTTC	CASSVEGAPGEGHYGYTF
-	TRBJ1-5	-	TRBV24-1	TGTGCCACCAGTCCGGTCCTAGGACAGATCTATCAGCCCCAGCATTTT	CATSPVLGQIYQPQHF
TRBD2	TRBJ2-3	few	TRBV4-2	TGTGCCAGCAGCCAAGAAATGCCTAGCGGAGCAGATACGCAGTATTTT	CASSQEMPSGADTQYF
-	TRBJ2-1	-	TRBV10-3	TGTGCCATCACCCCCGGGACCAAGGGCAATGAGCAGTTCTTC	CAITPGTKGNEQFF
TRBD2	TRBJ2-7	-	TRBV27	TGTGCCAGCAAAGTGCTAGCGGGGGGGCCCTGGTTACAGTTC	CASKVLAGGPWLQF
-	TRBJ2-5	few	TRBV6-6	TGTGCCAGCAGTTCCACAGGGCCACAAGAGACCCAGTACTTC	CASSSTGPQETQYF
-	TRBJ1-1	-	TRBV18	TGTGCCAGCTCACCGAACCCCGTGAACACTGAAGCTTTCTTT	CASSPNPVNTEAFF
TRBD1	TRBJ2-1	-	TRBV7-2	TGTGCCAGCAGCTCCCAGTACAGGGGAACCGAGCAGTTCTTC	CASSSQYRGTEQFF